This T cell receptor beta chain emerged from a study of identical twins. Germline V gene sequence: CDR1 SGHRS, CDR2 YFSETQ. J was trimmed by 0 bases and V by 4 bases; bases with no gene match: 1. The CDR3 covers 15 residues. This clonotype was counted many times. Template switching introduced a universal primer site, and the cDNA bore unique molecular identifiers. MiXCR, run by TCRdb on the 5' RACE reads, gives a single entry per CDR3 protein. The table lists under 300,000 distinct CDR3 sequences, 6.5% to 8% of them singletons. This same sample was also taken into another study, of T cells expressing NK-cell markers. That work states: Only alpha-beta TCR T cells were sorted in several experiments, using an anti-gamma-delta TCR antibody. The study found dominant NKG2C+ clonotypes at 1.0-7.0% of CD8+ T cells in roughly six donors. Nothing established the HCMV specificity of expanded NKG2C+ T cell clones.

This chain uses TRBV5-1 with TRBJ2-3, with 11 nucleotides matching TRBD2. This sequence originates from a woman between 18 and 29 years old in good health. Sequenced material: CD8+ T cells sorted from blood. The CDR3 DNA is TGCGCCAGCAGCCGACTAGCGGGGAGCACAGATACGCAGTATTTT. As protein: CASSRLAGSTDTQYF.